This T cell receptor beta chain comes out of a study of T cells after somatic rescue of genetic block. This table comes from immunoSEQ multiplex PCR, and its TCRdb copy is limited to in-frame clones, with some not included. The data contain about 15,000 clones, around three quarters of them seen just once; the ten biggest clones take up 13% to 15%. The CDR3 consists of 12 residues. Trimming took 1 base from V and 15 from J; bases not matched to a gene: 6. From germline, CDR1 is LNHDA and CDR2 SQIVND (reference sequence). Sequencing used peripheral blood mononuclear cells (PBMCs). The chain couples TRBV19 to TRBJ2-4; 7 positions agree with TRBD2. This TCR was recovered from a boy aged 5-17 years. The CDR3 spells CASSIGAGDRYF. The DNA of the CDR3 is TGTGCCAGTAGTATAGGGGCGGGGGATAGGTACTTC.